This T cell receptor beta chain was retrieved from a study of neoadjuvant anti-PD-1 for oral cavity cancer. As for the study in general: Around day 43, patients without progression received a fourth nivolumab dose before surgery.

Produced via immunoSEQ multiplex PCR; TCRdb's table is partial and in-frame only. The sample comprises over 65,000 clones, 86% of which are singletons, and around 2.8% rests with the top ten. The CDR3 is made up of 16 amino acids. Germline CDR1 SGHRS, CDR2 YFSETQ. V shed 4 bases and J shed 4 bases, with 18 bases lying between them. Noted time point: after neoadjuvant nivolumab, at surgical resection. The study's findings and limits: After neoadjuvant nivolumab, PBMC T cell clonality was significantly higher in non-responders than responders.

Points on this clone: The antigen is not known.

This material consisted of PBMCs, taken after nivolumab (anti-PD-1) treatment. The sequence was obtained from a person aged 40 to 85 with oral cavity squamous cell carcinoma. This rearrangement joins TRBV5-1 to TRBJ2-1, with D perhaps matching TRBD2 (7 bases). The CDR3 DNA sequence: TGCGCCAGCAGCCCCGGTAGGGGGGGGACTTACAATGAGCAGTTCTTC. It encodes CASSPGRGGTYNEQFF.